The sequence of this T cell receptor (beta chain) was determined in a study of cytomegalovirus exposure and HLA in healthy donors. About the study: The 120 validation repertoires used the same platform as the 650 to 850 first-cohort repertoires (as reported by a later analysis).

Unmatched junction bases numbered 2, after V lost 1 base and J lost 2 bases. Germline V CDR1 and CDR2: LNHDA, SQIVND (reference sequence). The CDR3 runs 16 residues. Study outcomes and limitations: Researchers catalogued some 160 TCR beta chains as cytomegalovirus-associated. Confirmation was obtained in vitro that a few CMV-associated chains are specific for CMV antigens.

The donors were members of the roughly 120-subject validation cohort (separate from the roughly 700-subject first cohort). TCRdb keeps only in-frame clones here, not all; method: immunoSEQ multiplex PCR. The sample holds 45,000 or so clones, under 95% seen once. About this clone: Its antigen is undetermined.

V usage is TRBV19 and J usage is TRBJ1-2, with TRBD1 matching 12 bases. This sequence originates from a woman under 30 in good health and CMV-seronegative. Sequencing input: PBMCs. Here the CDR3 reads CASSIAGTGGNYGYTF. In DNA, the CDR3 is TGTGCCAGTAGTATAGCTGGGACAGGGGGCAACTATGGCTACACCTTC.